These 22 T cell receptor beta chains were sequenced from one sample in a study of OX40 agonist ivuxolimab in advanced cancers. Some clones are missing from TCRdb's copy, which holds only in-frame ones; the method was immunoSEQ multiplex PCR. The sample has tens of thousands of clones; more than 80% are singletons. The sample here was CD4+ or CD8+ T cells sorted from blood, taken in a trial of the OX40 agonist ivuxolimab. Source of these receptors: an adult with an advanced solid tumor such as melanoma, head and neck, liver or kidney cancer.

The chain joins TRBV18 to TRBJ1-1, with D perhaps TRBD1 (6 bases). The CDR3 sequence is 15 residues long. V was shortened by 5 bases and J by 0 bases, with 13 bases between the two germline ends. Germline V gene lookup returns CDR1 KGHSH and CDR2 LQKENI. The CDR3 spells CASSNRQALNTEAFF. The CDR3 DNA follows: TGTGCCAGCTCAAATCGACAGGCCCTGAACACTGAAGCTTTCTTT.

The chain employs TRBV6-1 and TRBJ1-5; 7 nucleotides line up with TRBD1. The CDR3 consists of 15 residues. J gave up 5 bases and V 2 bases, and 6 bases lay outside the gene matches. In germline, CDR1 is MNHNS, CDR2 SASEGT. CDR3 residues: CASSENEGGYQPQHF. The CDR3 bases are TGTGCCAGCAGTGAAAATGAAGGGGGCTATCAGCCCCAGCATTTT.

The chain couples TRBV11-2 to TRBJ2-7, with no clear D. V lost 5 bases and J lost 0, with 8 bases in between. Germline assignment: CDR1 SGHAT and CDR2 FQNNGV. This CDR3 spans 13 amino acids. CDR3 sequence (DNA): TGTGCCAGCAGCGAGGCCTTCTCCTACGAGCAGTACTTC. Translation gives CASSEAFSYEQYF.

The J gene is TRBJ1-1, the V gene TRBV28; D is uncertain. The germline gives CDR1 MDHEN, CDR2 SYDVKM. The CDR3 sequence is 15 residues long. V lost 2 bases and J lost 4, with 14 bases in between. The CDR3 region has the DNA TGTGCCAGCAGTTTAGTAGGACCGCGGGGCACTGAAGCTTTCTTT. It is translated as CASSLVGPRGTEAFF.

The CDR3 DNA reads as TGCGCCAGCAGCCAACGGACAGGAGCAAATGAAAAACTGTTTTTT. Its protein is CASSQRTGANEKLFF. The chain couples TRBV4-1 to TRBJ1-4; 7 positions match TRBD1. Looked up from germline, CDR1 is MGHRA and CDR2 is YSYEKL. CDR3 size: 15 residues. Trimming at V came to 2 bases and at J to 5 bases, leaving 5 bases not matched to a gene.

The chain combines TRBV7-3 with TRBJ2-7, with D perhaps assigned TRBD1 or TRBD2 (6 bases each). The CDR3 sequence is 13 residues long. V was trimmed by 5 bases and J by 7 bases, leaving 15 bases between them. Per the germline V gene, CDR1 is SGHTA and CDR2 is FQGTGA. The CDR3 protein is CASSPARGGEQYF. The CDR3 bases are TGTGCCAGCAGCCCGGCCAGAGGGGGGGAGCAGTACTTC.

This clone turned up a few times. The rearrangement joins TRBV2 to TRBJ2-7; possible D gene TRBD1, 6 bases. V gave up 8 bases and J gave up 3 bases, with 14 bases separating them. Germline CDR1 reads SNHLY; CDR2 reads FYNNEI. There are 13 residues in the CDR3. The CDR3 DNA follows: TGTGCCAGCGGTTGGACAGAAGTCTACGAGCAGTACTTC. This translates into CASGWTEVYEQYF.

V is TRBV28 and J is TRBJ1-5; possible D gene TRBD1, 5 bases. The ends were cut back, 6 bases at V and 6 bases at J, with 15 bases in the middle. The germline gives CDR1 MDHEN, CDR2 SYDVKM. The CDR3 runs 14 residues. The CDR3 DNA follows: TGTGCCAGCAGGCCTCTTGGGCAGGGTCAGCCCCAGCATTTT. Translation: CASRPLGQGQPQHF.

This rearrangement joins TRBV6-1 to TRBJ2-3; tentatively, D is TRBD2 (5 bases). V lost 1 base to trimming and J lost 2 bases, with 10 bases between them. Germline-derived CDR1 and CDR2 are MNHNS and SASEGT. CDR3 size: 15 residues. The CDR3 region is CASSEERGYTDTQYF. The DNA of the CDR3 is TGTGCCAGCAGTGAAGAACGGGGATACACAGATACGCAGTATTTT.

In DNA form, the CDR3 reads TGTGCCAGTAGTATAGATGAGACAGGGGACTTCTACGAGCAGTACTTC. Protein sequence: CASSIDETGDFYEQYF. V is TRBV19 and J is TRBJ2-7, with 8 bases matching TRBD1. Germline V gives CDR1 LNHDA, CDR2 SQIVND (reference sequence). The CDR3 runs 16 residues. J lost 3 bases, V lost 0 bases, and 7 bases had no gene match.

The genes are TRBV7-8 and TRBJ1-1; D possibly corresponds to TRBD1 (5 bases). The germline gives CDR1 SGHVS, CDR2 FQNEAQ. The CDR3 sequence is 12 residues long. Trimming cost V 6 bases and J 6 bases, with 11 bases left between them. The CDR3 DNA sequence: TGTGCCAGCAGTGGGGCGCCGTCTGAAGCTTTCTTT. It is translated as CASSGAPSEAFF.

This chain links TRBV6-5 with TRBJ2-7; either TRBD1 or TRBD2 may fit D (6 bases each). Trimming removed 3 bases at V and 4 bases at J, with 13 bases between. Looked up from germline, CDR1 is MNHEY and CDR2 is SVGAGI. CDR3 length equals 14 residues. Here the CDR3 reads CASSYGGRVYEQYF. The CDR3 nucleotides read TGTGCCAGCAGTTATGGGGGGCGCGTATACGAGCAGTACTTC.

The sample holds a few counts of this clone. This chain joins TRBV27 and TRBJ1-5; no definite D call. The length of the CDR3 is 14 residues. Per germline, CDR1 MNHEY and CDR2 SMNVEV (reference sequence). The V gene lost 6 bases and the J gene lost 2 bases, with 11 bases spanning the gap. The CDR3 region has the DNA TGTGCCAGCAGCCTTCCCGGAGGCAATCAGCCCCAGCATTTT. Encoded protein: CASSLPGGNQPQHF.

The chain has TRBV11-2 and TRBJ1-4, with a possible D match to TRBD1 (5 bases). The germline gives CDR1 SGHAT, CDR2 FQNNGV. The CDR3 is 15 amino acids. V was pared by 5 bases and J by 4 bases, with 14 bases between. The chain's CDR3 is CASSHGGWGNEKLFF. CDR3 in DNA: TGTGCCAGCAGCCACGGGGGGTGGGGTAATGAAAAACTGTTTTTT.

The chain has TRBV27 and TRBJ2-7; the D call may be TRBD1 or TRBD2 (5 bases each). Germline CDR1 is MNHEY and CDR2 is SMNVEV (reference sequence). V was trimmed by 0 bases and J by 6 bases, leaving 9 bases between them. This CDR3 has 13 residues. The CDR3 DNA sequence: TGTGCCAGCAGTTTATCAGCGAGGGGCGAGCAGTACTTC. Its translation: CASSLSARGEQYF.

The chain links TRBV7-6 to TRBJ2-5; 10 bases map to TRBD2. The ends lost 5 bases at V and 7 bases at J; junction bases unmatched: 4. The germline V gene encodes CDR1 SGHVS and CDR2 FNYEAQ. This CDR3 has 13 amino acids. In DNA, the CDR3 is TGTGCCAGCAGCCCTAGCGGGAGTGGGACCCAGTACTTC. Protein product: CASSPSGSGTQYF.

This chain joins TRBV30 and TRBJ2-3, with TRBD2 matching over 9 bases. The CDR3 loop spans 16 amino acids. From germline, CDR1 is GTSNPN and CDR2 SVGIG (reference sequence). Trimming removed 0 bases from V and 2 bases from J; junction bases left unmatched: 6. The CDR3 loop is CAWSVLASGNTDTQYF. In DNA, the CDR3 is TGTGCCTGGAGTGTACTGGCTAGCGGGAACACAGATACGCAGTATTTT.

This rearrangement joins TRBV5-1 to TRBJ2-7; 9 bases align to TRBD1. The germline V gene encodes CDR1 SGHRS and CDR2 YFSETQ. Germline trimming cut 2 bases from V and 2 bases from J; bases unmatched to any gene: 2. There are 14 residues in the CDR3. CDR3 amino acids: CASSLRTGAYEQYF. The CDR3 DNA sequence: TGCGCCAGCAGCTTACGGACAGGGGCCTACGAGCAGTACTTC.

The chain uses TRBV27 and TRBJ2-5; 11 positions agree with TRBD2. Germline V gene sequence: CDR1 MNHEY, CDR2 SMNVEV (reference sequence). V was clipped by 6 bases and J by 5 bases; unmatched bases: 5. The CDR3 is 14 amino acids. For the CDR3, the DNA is TGTGCCAGCAGATCTGGACTAGCGGGTGAGACCCAGTACTTC. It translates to CASRSGLAGETQYF.

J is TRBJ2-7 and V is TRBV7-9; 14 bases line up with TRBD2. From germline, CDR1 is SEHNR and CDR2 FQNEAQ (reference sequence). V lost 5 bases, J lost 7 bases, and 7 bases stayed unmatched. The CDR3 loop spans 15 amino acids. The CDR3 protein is CASSRGTSGGVEQYF. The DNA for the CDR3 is TGTGCCAGCAGCCGTGGGACTAGCGGGGGAGTAGAGCAGTACTTC.

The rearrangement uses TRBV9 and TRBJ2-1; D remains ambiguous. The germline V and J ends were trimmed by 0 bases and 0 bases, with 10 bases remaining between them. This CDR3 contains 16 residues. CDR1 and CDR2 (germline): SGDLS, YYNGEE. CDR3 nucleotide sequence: TGTGCCAGCAGCGTAGCCTACAGAGGCTCCTACAATGAGCAGTTCTTC. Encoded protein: CASSVAYRGSYNEQFF.

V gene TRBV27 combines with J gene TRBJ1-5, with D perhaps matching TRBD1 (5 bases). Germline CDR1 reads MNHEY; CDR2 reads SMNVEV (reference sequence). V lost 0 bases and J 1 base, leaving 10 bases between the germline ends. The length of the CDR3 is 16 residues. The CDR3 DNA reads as TGTGCCAGCAGTTTATCGCCCTCAGGGAGCAATCAGCCCCAGCATTTT. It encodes CASSLSPSGSNQPQHF.